The clone carrying this T cell receptor beta chain was seen ten or more times. Antigen unknown. The record originates from a study of CD8 T cells in ankylosing spondylitis. Quantitative 5'-RACE was performed with molecular barcodes, and it yielded the TCR beta libraries. MiXCR, run by TCRdb on the 5' RACE reads, gives a single entry per CDR3 protein. This table has some 140,000 distinct CDR3 sequences, roughly 8.8% appearing once. Per the germline V gene, CDR1 is DFQATT and CDR2 is SNEGSKA (reference sequence). The CDR3 runs 14 residues. Trimming pared 1 base from V and 3 bases from J, leaving 10 bases between. General study results and limits: Reports of some motif variants in reactive arthritis synovial fluid and blood predate this one. A TCR beta motif of about 8 highly homologous variants appeared characteristic of ankylosing spondylitis blood. Disease-linked clones had a CD8+ phenotype and relatively low frequency in peripheral blood.

Sequences were obtained from synovial fluid, either unsorted or a sorted T cell fraction (not recorded which). The sequence derives from a male donor with ankylosing spondylitis. The chain couples TRBV20-1 to TRBJ1-5, with D tentatively TRBD1 (5 bases). CDR3 residues: CSARAGGINQPQHF. The DNA for the CDR3 is TGCAGTGCTAGAGCGGGGGGGATCAATCAGCCCCAGCATTTT.